This T cell receptor (beta chain) was identified during a study of blood T cell repertoires in COVID-19. Whole-study context: Spain, Italy and the United States supplied samples that represented acute and convalescent COVID-19. PBMCs, B-cell-depleted T cells, or T cells provided the cDNA or gDNA that made up the material.

V lost 0 bases and J lost 2, with 15 bases in between. CDR1 is SGHRS, CDR2 YFSETQ, per germline. The CDR3 is made up of 17 amino acids. Sequenced by immunoSEQ multiplex PCR; TCRdb stores in-frame clones only, minus some. The sample has about 110,000 clones; 65% to 80% are singletons. This clonotype was sampled from a woman aged 40-49 years with acute or convalescent COVID-19. The specimen was peripheral blood. The chain links TRBV5-1 to TRBJ2-1; TRBD1 might be the D (5 bases). CDR3 sequence: CASSLGYQGATYNEQFF. The CDR3, as DNA: TGCGCCAGCAGCTTGGGCTATCAAGGGGCGACCTACAATGAGCAGTTCTTC. Based on the CDR3 plus reference TRBV5-1 and TRBJ2-1, the full variable domain is KAGVTQTPRYLIKTRGQQVTLSCSPISGHRSVSWYQQTPGQGLQFLFEYFSETQRNKGNFPGRFSGRQFSNSRSEMNVSTLELGDSALYLCASSLGYQGATYNEQFFGPGTRLTVL.